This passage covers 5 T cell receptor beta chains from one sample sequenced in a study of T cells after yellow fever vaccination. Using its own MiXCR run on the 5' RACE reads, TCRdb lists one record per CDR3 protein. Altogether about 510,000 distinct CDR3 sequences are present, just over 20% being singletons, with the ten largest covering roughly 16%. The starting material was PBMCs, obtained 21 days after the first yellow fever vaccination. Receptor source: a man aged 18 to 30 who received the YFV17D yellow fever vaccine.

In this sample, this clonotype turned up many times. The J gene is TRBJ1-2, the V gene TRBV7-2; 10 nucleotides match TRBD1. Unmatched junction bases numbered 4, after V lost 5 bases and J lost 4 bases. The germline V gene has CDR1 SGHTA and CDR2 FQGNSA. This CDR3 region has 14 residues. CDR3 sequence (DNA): TGTGCCAGCAGCCCGGGACAGGGGACCTATGGCTACACCTTC. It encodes CASSPGQGTYGYTF.

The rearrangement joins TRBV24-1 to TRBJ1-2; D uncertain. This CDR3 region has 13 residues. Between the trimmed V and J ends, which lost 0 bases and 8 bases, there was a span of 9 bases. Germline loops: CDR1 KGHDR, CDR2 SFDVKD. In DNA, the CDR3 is TGTGCCACCAGTGATTTGACGTCTCGGGGCTACACCTTC. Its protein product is CATSDLTSRGYTF.

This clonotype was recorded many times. For the CDR3, the DNA is TGTGCCACCAGTGATCCACTAGCGCTCGTTGGAGCAGATACGCAGTATTTT. Translated: CATSDPLALVGADTQYF. The chain is built from TRBV24-1 and TRBJ2-3; 7 bases are a match to TRBD2. The trim removed 3 bases at V and 4 bases at J, leaving 12 bases unmatched. This CDR3 has 17 amino acids. Germline CDR1 reads KGHDR; CDR2 reads SFDVKD.

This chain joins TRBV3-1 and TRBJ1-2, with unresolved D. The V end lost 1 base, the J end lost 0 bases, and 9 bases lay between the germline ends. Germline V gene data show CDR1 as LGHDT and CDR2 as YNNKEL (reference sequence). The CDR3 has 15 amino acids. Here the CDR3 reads CASSQGLTSNYGYTF. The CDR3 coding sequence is TGTGCCAGCAGCCAAGGACTGACTTCTAACTATGGCTACACCTTC.

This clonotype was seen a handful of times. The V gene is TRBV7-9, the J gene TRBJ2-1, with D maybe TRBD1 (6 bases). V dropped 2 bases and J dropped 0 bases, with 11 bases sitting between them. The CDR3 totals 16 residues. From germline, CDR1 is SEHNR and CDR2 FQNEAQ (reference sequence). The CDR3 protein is CASSLIQGSSYNEQFF. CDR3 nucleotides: TGTGCCAGCAGCTTAATTCAGGGGAGCTCCTACAATGAGCAGTTCTTC.